The 4 T cell receptor beta chains reported below all come from one sample, sequenced in a study of ipilimumab plus nivolumab after autologous stem cell transplantation. Here immunoSEQ multiplex PCR was the method, and the copy in TCRdb shows in-frame clones only, minus some. The sample yields roughly 3,000 clones, 76% seen once. Sequencing used PBMCs, obtained in a trial of ipilimumab plus nivolumab as post-transplant consolidation. These receptors all come from a male donor with primary mediastinal lymphoma.

The V call is TRBV19, the J call TRBJ2-3, with 8 bases aligning to TRBD1. Trimming cost V 7 bases and J 4 bases; bases outside gene matches: 7. Per the germline V gene, CDR1 is LNHDA and CDR2 is SQIVND (reference sequence). The CDR3 loop spans 14 amino acids. The CDR3 loop reads CASTQTGVSDTQYF. Written as DNA, the CDR3 is TGTGCCAGTACCCAGACAGGGGTGTCAGATACGCAGTATTTT. Full variable domain (rest looked up from reference TRBV19 and TRBJ2-3): DGGITQSPKYLFRKEGQNVTLSCEQNLNHDAMYWYRQDPGQGLRLIYYSQIVNDFQKGDIAEGYSVSREKKESFPLTVTSAQKNPTAFYLCASTQTGVSDTQYFGPGTRLTVL.

The rearrangement links TRBV5-1 to TRBJ2-7, with a tentative D call TRBD1 (6 bases). The ends were cut back, 2 bases at V and 6 bases at J, with 18 bases in the middle. CDR3 size: 15 residues. Germline CDR1 SGHRS, CDR2 YFSETQ. CDR3 coding DNA: TGCGCCAGCAGCTTCGGGACACAGGGAAGGGGCGAGCAGTACTTC. Amino acids: CASSFGTQGRGEQYF.

This clone was counted once. The chain couples TRBV18 to TRBJ1-1; D not resolved. CDR1 and CDR2 (germline): KGHSH, LQKENI. V shed 6 bases and J shed 3 bases, with 14 bases lying between them. This CDR3 has 14 amino acids. The CDR3 here is CASSWTRPDTEAFF. The CDR3 nucleotides read TGTGCCAGCTCTTGGACCAGACCGGACACTGAAGCTTTCTTT.

This clone has a handful of counts. This chain uses TRBV7-9 with TRBJ2-5, with TRBD2 identical over 12 bases. CDR3 length equals 17 residues. Trimming took 5 bases from V and 7 from J; bases not matched to a gene: 14. CDR1 SEHNR and CDR2 FQNEAQ come from the germline V gene (reference sequence). CDR3: CASSPIPGLAGVGTQYF. The CDR3, as DNA: TGTGCCAGCAGCCCAATACCGGGACTAGCGGGTGTGGGGACCCAGTACTTC.